The 29 T cell receptor beta chains below come from one sample, sequenced in a study of CD8+CD57+ T cells in acquired aplastic anemia. The TCR beta profiling, which covered VDJ combination and CDR3 sequence, was carried out using genomic DNA as the template. TCRdb ran MiXCR on the reads and lists one entry per CDR3 protein. Of about 240,000 distinct CDR3 sequences in the sample, around 45% were seen once. An expansion of CD8+CD57+ cells by flow cytometry had been shown in patients chosen for sequencing. The material sequenced was sorted CD4+, CD8+, or CD8+CD57+ T cells (not recorded which) from PBMCs. All receptors come from a human donor with aplastic anemia.

This clonotype came up once. The chain links TRBV10-3 to TRBJ1-5; D gene uncertain. CDR1 ENHRY and CDR2 SYGVKD come from the germline V gene. With 0 bases removed from V and 6 bases from J, the gap between germline ends came to 3 bases. CDR3 length: 12 amino acids. CDR3 loop: CAISESGQPQHF. The DNA of the CDR3 is TGTGCCATCAGTGAGTCGGGTCAGCCCCAGCATTTT.

The chain combines TRBV6-1 with TRBJ1-2, with a possible D match to TRBD1 (5 bases). Germline V lookup: CDR1 MNHNS, CDR2 SASEGT. This CDR3 spans 13 amino acids. V shed 6 bases and J shed 3 bases, with 11 bases lying between them. CDR3 in amino acids: CASSPREYYGYTF. CDR3 sequence (DNA): TGTGCCAGCAGCCCCAGGGAGTACTATGGCTACACCTTC.

This rearrangement joins TRBV7-9 to TRBJ1-6; 7 nucleotides agree with TRBD1. This CDR3 region has 14 residues. In germline, CDR1 is SEHNR, CDR2 FQNEAQ (reference sequence). J lost 4 bases, V lost 5 bases, and 2 bases had no gene match. The CDR3 DNA reads TGTGCCAGCAGCCAACAGGGGTATAATTCACCCCTCCACTTT. Its translation is CASSQQGYNSPLHF.

This clonotype was seen more than once but under ten times. The chain couples TRBV7-2 to TRBJ2-1; D might be TRBD2 (5 bases). Germline CDR1 reads SGHTA; CDR2 reads FQGNSA. The V and J ends lost 6 bases and 9 bases respectively, with 9 bases between them. The CDR3 sequence is 11 residues long. In nucleotides, the CDR3 is TGTGCCAGCAGGGTGGGGAGTGAGCAGTTCTTC. Amino acids: CASRVGSEQFF.

The chain couples TRBV7-6 to TRBJ2-7; the D gene is possibly TRBD1 (5 bases). This CDR3 has 12 residues. Trimming pared 4 bases from V and 3 bases from J, leaving 7 bases between. In germline, CDR1 is SGHVS, CDR2 FNYEAQ. Here the CDR3 reads CASSSTDYEQYF. The CDR3 coding sequence is TGTGCCAGCAGCTCGACAGACTACGAGCAGTACTTC.

The V and J genes are TRBV10-3 and TRBJ2-7, with D perhaps being TRBD1 or TRBD2 (5 bases each). Germline-derived CDR1 and CDR2 are ENHRY and SYGVKD. This CDR3 spans 13 amino acids. V was cut by 10 bases and J by 3 bases, with 16 bases left in between. The CDR3 DNA reads TGTGCCAGCACGGGAAGGGACGACTACGAGCAGTACTTC. Protein product: CASTGRDDYEQYF.

This sequence joins TRBV7-9 and TRBJ2-5; 8 bases are shared with TRBD2. The germline V gene has CDR1 SEHNR and CDR2 FQNEAQ (reference sequence). CDR3 length equals 15 residues. The ends lost 4 bases at V and 5 bases at J; junction bases unmatched: 9. The chain's CDR3 is CASSSAGRAGETQYF. The CDR3 DNA reads as TGTGCCAGCAGCTCAGCCGGGAGGGCGGGGGAGACCCAGTACTTC. The entire variable domain, with the rest obtained from reference TRBV7-9 and TRBJ2-5, is as follows: DTGVSQNPRHKITKRGQNVTFRCDPISEHNRLYWYRQTLGQGPEFLTYFQNEAQLEKSRLLSDRFSAERPKGSFSTLEIQRTEQGDSAMYLCASSSAGRAGETQYFGPGTRLLVL.

The chain uses TRBV10-3 and TRBJ1-6, with TRBD1 as a possible D gene (5 bases). Germline loops: CDR1 ENHRY, CDR2 SYGVKD. Trimming shortened V by 0 bases and J by 7 bases, and 13 bases separated the two germline ends. The CDR3 covers 16 residues. The CDR3 nucleotides are TGTGCCATCAGTGAGTCGCCGGGACGGAAAAATTCACCCCTCCACTTT. Its translation: CAISESPGRKNSPLHF.

This clonotype was recorded many times. The genes are TRBV7-9 and TRBJ2-7; D is unclear. This CDR3 has 13 residues. Trimming stripped 10 bases from V and 0 bases from J, with 13 bases between. Germline V gene data show CDR1 as SEHNR and CDR2 as FQNEAQ (reference sequence). In nucleotides, the CDR3 is TGTGCCACCGACGGGCTGAGCTCCTACGAGCAGTACTTC. Its protein is CATDGLSSYEQYF.

The CDR3, as DNA: TGTGCCAGCAGGAAAATGAGACAGGGCGGAGAGACCCAGTACTTC. Translation: CASRKMRQGGETQYF. The chain has TRBV2 and TRBJ2-5, with 7 bases fitting TRBD1. Germline V gene lookup returns CDR1 SNHLY and CDR2 FYNNEI. Trimming removed 6 bases from V and 4 bases from J; junction bases left unmatched: 11. The CDR3 totals 15 residues.

As regards this clonotype: Possible read error: a much larger clone is one base away. V gene TRBV10-2 combines with J gene TRBJ2-7; TRBD1 matches 11 bases. Germline V gene lookup returns CDR1 WSHSY and CDR2 SAAADI. V dropped 6 bases and J dropped 6; count of bases not matched to a gene: 10. CDR3 length: 15 amino acids. CDR3 protein: CASSWRTGGFGEQYF. The CDR3 bases are TGCGCCAGCAGCTGGAGGACAGGGGGCTTCGGCGAGCAGTACTTC.

The J gene is TRBJ2-3, the V gene TRBV7-9; D is unresolved. The germline V gene encodes CDR1 SEHNR and CDR2 FQNEAQ (reference sequence). V shed 5 bases and J shed 4 bases, with 10 bases lying between them. The CDR3 totals 13 residues. The CDR3 spells CASSQRNSDTQYF. The CDR3 nucleotides are TGTGCCAGCAGCCAAAGAAATTCAGATACGCAGTATTTT.

On this clonotype: Since a much larger clone is just one base distant, this may be a read error. This rearrangement joins TRBV7-8 to TRBJ2-7; TRBD1 matches 7 bases. CDR1 is SGHVS and CDR2 is FQNEAQ in the germline V gene. The ends lost 5 bases at V and 5 bases at J; junction bases unmatched: 12. The CDR3 covers 15 residues. The CDR3: CASSQDPGGRNEQYF. The CDR3 region has the DNA TGTGCCAGCAGCCAAGACCCAGGGGGTCGGAACGAGCAGTACTTC.

V and J are TRBV24-1 and TRBJ1-6, with D possibly TRBD1 on 5 matching bases. From germline, CDR1 is KGHDR and CDR2 SFDVKD. The length of the CDR3 is 10 residues. Trimming cost V 9 bases and J 10 bases, with 6 bases left between them. DNA of the CDR3: TGTGCCACCCAGGGCTCACCCCTCCACTTT. This translates into CATQGSPLHF.

Remarks on this clonotype: A read error may be the cause here, since a much bigger clone is one base away. V is TRBV12-3 or TRBV12-4 and J is TRBJ2-1, with 8 bases lining up with TRBD1. The trim removed 6 bases at V and 4 bases at J, leaving 5 bases unmatched. The CDR3 consists of 14 residues. This CDR3 reads CASSIRDRYNEQFF. The CDR3 nucleotides are TGTGCCAGCAGCATCCGGGACAGGTACAATGAGCAGTTCTTC.

The rearrangement links TRBV2 to TRBJ1-2; D gene ambiguous. This CDR3 contains 15 residues. V lost 1 base to trimming and J lost 1 base, with 10 bases between them. CDR1 is SNHLY, CDR2 FYNNEI, per germline. CDR3 sequence reads: CASSEGKGLNYGYTF. The DNA for the CDR3 is TGTGCCAGCAGTGAAGGGAAGGGCCTTAACTATGGCTACACCTTC.

This clonotype was observed at least ten times. J is TRBJ2-3 and V is TRBV13; no clear D gene. This CDR3 is built from 13 residues. CDR1 is PRHDT and CDR2 is FYEKMQ in the germline V gene (reference sequence). Trimming took off 0 bases at V and 6 bases at J, with 7 bases between the two ends. CDR3 coding DNA: TGTGCCAGCAGCTTAGGAACAAAGGATACGCAGTATTTT. It encodes CASSLGTKDTQYF. Supplemented by reference TRBV13 and TRBJ2-3, the full variable domain reads AAGVIQSPRHLIKEKRETATLKCYPIPRHDTVYWYQQGPGQDPQFLISFYEKMQSDKGSIPDRFSAQQFSDYHSELNMSSLELGDSALYFCASSLGTKDTQYFGPGTRLTVL.

The sample holds a few counts of this clonotype. This chain connects TRBV28 to TRBJ1-3; D is ambiguous. The length of the CDR3 is 14 residues. Deletions cut 2 bases from V and 0 bases from J, with 5 bases between. Looked up from germline, CDR1 is MDHEN and CDR2 is SYDVKM. The CDR3 loop reads CASSLGNSGNTIYF. CDR3 bases: TGTGCCAGCAGTTTAGGAAACTCTGGAAACACCATATATTTT. Based on the CDR3 plus reference TRBV28 and TRBJ1-3, the full variable domain is DVKVTQSSRYLVKRTGEKVFLECVQDMDHENMFWYRQDPGLGLRLIYFSYDVKMKEKGDIPEGYSVSREKKERFSLILESASTNQTSMYLCASSLGNSGNTIYFGEGSWLTVV.

This clonotype was recorded many times. This rearrangement joins TRBV4-3 to TRBJ1-1; tentatively, D is TRBD1 (6 bases). V gave up 3 bases and J gave up 1 base, with 12 bases separating them. CDR3 size: 15 residues. The V gene's germline CDR1 is LGHNA and CDR2 YSLEER. CDR3 coding DNA: TGCGCCAGCAGCCAGGGTGACAGGACGAACACTGAAGCTTTCTTT. This codes for CASSQGDRTNTEAFF.

This clonotype appeared many times. The V call is TRBV11-2, the J call TRBJ2-3, with 8 bases that match TRBD2. The V gene's germline CDR1 is SGHAT and CDR2 FQNNGV. CDR3 size: 16 residues. The junction had 13 bases not matched to a gene; V was cut back by 5 bases and J by 6 bases. The CDR3 sequence: CASSPTSGEMRDTQYF. The CDR3 region has the DNA TGTGCCAGCAGCCCAACTAGCGGAGAAATGCGGGATACGCAGTATTTT.

V is TRBV5-1 and J is TRBJ1-2, with a tentative D call TRBD1 (5 bases). The V gene's germline CDR1 is SGHRS and CDR2 YFSETQ. The ends were cut back, 4 bases at V and 8 bases at J, with 24 bases in the middle. CDR3 length: 16 amino acids. The CDR3 here is CASSVGVDRPIGGYTF. The CDR3 DNA reads as TGCGCCAGCAGCGTAGGGGTCGACAGACCTATTGGGGGCTACACCTTC.

Concerning this clonotype: A clone one base away is much larger, so this may be a read error. The DNA of the CDR3 is TGCGCCAGCAGCCTCGTCCGGCAGGGTCCGTACAGTGAGCAGTTCTTC. Translation gives CASSLVRQGPYSEQFF. The rearrangement links TRBV4-3 to TRBJ2-1; D might be TRBD1 (5 bases). The CDR3 has 16 amino acids. Germline loops: CDR1 LGHNA, CDR2 YSLEER.

This clonotype was counted a single time. At one end the junction does not follow the germline gene, possibly because of a read error. The chain has TRBV6-5 and TRBJ2-4; TRBD2 matches 10 bases. CDR1 is MNHEY and CDR2 is SVGAGI in the germline V gene. This CDR3 is built from 15 residues. The CDR3, as DNA: TGTGCCAGCAGTACTAGCGGGATAGCCAGAAACATTCAGTACTTC. This translates into CASSTSGIARNIQYF.

Comment on this clonotype: Just one base apart from a much larger clone, this may be a read error. The V gene is TRBV6-1, the J gene TRBJ1-1; no reliable D call. The CDR3 sequence is 13 residues long. Looked up from germline, CDR1 is MNHNS and CDR2 is SASEGT. The CDR3 region is CTSSETSNTEAFF. Written as DNA, the CDR3 is TGTACCAGCAGTGAAACCTCGAACACTGAAGCTTTCTTT.

The sample holds many counts of this clonotype. This chain links TRBV6-1 with TRBJ2-1, with D unclear. Trimming shortened V by 4 bases and J by 7 bases, and 11 bases separated the two germline ends. The CDR3 sequence is 13 residues long. CDR1 and CDR2 (germline): MNHNS, SASEGT. The CDR3 DNA follows: TGTGCCAGCAGTGGAGTAGTTGAAAATGAGCAGTTCTTC. It encodes CASSGVVENEQFF.

This clonotype was recorded at least ten times. The chain carries TRBV20-1 and TRBJ1-5; TRBD1 is a possible D gene (6 bases). Germline values: CDR1 DFQATT, CDR2 SNEGSKA (reference sequence). The germline V and J ends were trimmed by 3 bases and 0 bases, with 12 bases remaining between them. The CDR3 runs to 15 residues. CDR3 in DNA: TGCAGTGCTAGGGAAGGACAGTATAGCAATCAGCCCCAGCATTTT. This sequence encodes CSAREGQYSNQPQHF.

V usage is TRBV6-5 and J usage is TRBJ2-3; TRBD1 matches 7 bases. Germline V lookup: CDR1 MNHEY, CDR2 SVGAGI. With 2 bases clipped from V and 6 bases from J, the junction kept 8 bases outside the gene matches. The CDR3 has 15 residues. The CDR3 region has the DNA TGTGCCAGCAGTTACGTGACAGGGTCGCGGGATACGCAGTATTTT. It yields the protein CASSYVTGSRDTQYF.

The V gene is TRBV2, the J gene TRBJ2-7; D not resolved. Germline loops: CDR1 SNHLY, CDR2 FYNNEI. Trimming stripped 6 bases from V and 3 bases from J, with 9 bases between. CDR3 length: 12 residues. CDR3 amino acids: CASRPDGYEQYF. For the CDR3, the DNA is TGTGCCAGCAGGCCGGACGGCTACGAGCAGTACTTC.

The V and J genes are TRBV9 and TRBJ2-2; 7 nucleotides align to TRBD1. The junction had 8 bases not matched to a gene; V was cut back by 0 bases and J by 3 bases. The CDR3 runs to 17 residues. Per the germline V gene, CDR1 is SGDLS and CDR2 is YYNGEE. Written as DNA, the CDR3 is TGTGCCAGCAGCGTAGGTGAGACAGGGCTAGACACCGGGGAGCTGTTTTTT. Protein: CASSVGETGLDTGELFF.